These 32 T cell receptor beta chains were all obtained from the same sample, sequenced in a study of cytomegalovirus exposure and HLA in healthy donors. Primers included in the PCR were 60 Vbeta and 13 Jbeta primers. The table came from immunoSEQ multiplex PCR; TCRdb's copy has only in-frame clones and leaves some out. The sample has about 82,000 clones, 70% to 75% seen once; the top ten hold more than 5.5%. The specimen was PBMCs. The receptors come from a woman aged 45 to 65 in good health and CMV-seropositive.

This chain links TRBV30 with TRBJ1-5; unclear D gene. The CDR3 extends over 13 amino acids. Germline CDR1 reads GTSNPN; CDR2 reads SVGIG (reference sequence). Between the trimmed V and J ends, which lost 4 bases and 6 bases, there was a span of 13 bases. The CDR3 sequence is CAWTGSPGQPQHF. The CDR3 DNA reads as TGTGCCTGGACCGGCTCCCCGGGTCAGCCCCAGCATTTT.

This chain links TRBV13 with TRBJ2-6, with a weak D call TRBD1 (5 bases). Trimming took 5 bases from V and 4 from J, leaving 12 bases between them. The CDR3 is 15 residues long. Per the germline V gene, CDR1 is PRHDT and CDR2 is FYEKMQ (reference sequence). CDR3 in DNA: TGTGCCAGCAGCCCTCAGGGTCCCGGGGCCAACGTCCTGACTTTC. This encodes CASSPQGPGANVLTF.

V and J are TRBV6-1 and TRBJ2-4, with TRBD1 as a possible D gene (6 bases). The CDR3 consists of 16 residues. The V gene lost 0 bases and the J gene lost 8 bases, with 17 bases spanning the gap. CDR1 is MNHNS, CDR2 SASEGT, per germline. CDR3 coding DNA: TGTGCCAGCAGTGAAGCTTCGCTACGGGACAACCACATTCAGTACTTC. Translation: CASSEASLRDNHIQYF.

The CDR3 DNA is TGTGCCAGCAGCTACCAGGGGTACACTGAAGCTTTCTTT. Its translation is CASSYQGYTEAFF. The chain is built from TRBV7-3 and TRBJ1-1; possible D gene TRBD1, 6 bases. The V gene lost 4 bases and the J gene lost 3 bases, with 9 bases spanning the gap. Per germline, CDR1 SGHTA and CDR2 FQGTGA. CDR3 length: 13 amino acids. The variable domain in full, completed from reference TRBV7-3 and TRBJ1-1, reads GAGVSQTPSNKVTEKGKYVELRCDPISGHTALYWYRQSLGQGPEFLIYFQGTGAADDSGLPNDRFFAVRPEGSVSTLKIQRTERGDSAVYLCASSYQGYTEAFFGQGTRLTVV.

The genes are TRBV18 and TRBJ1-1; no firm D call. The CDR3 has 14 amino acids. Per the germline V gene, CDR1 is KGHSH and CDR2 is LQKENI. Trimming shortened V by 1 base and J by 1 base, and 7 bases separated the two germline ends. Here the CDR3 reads CASSPRLENTEAFF. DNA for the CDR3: TGTGCCAGCTCACCACGTTTAGAGAACACTGAAGCTTTCTTT.

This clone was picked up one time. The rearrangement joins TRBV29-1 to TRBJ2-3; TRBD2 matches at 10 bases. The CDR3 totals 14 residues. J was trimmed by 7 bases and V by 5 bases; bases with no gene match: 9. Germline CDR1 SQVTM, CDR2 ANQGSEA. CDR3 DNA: TGCAGCGTTATGCTAGCGGGGGTTCGTAATACGCAGTATTTT. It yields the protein CSVMLAGVRNTQYF.

The CDR3 loop reads CASSPWVGGGKETQYF. The CDR3 DNA follows: TGTGCCAGCAGCCCATGGGTAGGGGGGGGAAAAGAGACCCAGTACTTC. This chain connects TRBV7-6 to TRBJ2-5; perhaps TRBD2 as D (7 bases). V was cut by 5 bases and J by 3 bases, with 19 bases left in between. This CDR3 is built from 16 residues. Germline V gene sequence: CDR1 SGHVS, CDR2 FNYEAQ.

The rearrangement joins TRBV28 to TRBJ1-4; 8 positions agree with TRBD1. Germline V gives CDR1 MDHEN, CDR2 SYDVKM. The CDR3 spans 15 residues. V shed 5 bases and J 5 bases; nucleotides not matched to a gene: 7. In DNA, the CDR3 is TGTGCCAGCAGTCTCGAGGACAGGGTGAATGAAAAACTGTTTTTT. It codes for CASSLEDRVNEKLFF. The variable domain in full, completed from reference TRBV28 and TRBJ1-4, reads DVKVTQSSRYLVKRTGEKVFLECVQDMDHENMFWYRQDPGLGLRLIYFSYDVKMKEKGDIPEGYSVSREKKERFSLILESASTNQTSMYLCASSLEDRVNEKLFFGSGTQLSVL.

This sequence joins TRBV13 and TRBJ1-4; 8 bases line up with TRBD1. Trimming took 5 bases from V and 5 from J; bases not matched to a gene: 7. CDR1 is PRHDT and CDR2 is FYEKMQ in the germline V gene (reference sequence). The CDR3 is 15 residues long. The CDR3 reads CASSQQGAVNEKLFF. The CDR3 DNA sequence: TGTGCCAGCAGCCAGCAGGGGGCCGTGAATGAAAAACTGTTTTTT.

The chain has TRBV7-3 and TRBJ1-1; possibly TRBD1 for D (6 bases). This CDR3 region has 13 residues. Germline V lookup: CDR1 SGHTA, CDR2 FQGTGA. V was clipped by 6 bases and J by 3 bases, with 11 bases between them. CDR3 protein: CASRGSGDTEAFF. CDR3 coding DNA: TGTGCCAGCAGGGGCTCAGGGGACACTGAAGCTTTCTTT. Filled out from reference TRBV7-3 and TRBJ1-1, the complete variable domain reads GAGVSQTPSNKVTEKGKYVELRCDPISGHTALYWYRQSLGQGPEFLIYFQGTGAADDSGLPNDRFFAVRPEGSVSTLKIQRTERGDSAVYLCASRGSGDTEAFFGQGTRLTVV.

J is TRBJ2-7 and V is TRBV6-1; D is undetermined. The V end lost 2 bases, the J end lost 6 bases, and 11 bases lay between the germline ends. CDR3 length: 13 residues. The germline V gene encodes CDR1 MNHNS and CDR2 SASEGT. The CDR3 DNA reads TGTGCCAGCAGTGAACTGGGCTTAGGCGAGCAGTACTTC. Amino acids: CASSELGLGEQYF.

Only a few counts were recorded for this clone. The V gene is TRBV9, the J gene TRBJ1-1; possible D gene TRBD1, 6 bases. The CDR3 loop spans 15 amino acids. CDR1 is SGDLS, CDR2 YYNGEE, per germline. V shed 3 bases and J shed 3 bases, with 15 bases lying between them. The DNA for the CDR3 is TGTGCCAGCAGCGCCACAGGGTCCGAGGACACTGAAGCTTTCTTT. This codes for CASSATGSEDTEAFF.

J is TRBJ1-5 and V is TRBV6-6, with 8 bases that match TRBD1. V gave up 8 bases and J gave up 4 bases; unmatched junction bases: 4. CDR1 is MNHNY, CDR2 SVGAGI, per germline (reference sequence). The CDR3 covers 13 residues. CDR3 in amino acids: CASHGQGNQPQHF. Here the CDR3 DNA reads TGTGCCAGCCACGGACAGGGTAATCAGCCCCAGCATTTT.

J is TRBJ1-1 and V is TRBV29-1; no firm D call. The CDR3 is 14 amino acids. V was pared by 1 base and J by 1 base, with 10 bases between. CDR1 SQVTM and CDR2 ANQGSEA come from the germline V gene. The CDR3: CSVEGVRENTEAFF. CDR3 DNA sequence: TGCAGCGTTGAAGGGGTGAGGGAGAACACTGAAGCTTTCTTT.

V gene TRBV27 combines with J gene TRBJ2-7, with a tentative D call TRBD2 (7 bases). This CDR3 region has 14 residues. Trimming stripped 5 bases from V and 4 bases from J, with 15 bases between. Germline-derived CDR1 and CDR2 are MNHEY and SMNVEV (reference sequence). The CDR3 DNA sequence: TGTGCCAGCAGTGGGGGGGCAACCGTATACGAGCAGTACTTC. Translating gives CASSGGATVYEQYF.

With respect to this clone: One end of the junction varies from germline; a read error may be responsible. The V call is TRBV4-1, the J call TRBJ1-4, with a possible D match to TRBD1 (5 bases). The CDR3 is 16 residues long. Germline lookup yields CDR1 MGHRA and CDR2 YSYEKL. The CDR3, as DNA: TGTGCCAGCAGCCAAGAGAAGGGGAGGGAGAATGAAAAACTGTTTTTT. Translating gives CASSQEKGRENEKLFF.

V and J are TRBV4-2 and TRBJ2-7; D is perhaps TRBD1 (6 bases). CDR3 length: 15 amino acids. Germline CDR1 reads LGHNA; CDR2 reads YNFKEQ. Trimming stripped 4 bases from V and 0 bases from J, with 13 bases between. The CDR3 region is CASSLATGTSYEQYF. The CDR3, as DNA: TGTGCCAGCAGCCTGGCTACAGGGACCTCCTACGAGCAGTACTTC.

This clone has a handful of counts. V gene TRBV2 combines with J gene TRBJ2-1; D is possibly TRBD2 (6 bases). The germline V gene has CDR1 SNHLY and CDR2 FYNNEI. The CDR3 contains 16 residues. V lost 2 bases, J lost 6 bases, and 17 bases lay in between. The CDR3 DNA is TGTGCCAGCAGTGAACGTTACGGGAGCTGGGGCAATGAGCAGTTCTTC. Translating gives CASSERYGSWGNEQFF.

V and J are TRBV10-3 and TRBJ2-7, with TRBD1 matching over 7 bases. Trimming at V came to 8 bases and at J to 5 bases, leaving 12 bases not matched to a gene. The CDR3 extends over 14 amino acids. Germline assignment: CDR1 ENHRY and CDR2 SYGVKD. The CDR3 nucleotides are TGTGCCATCGGCCGAGACAGGGATCACGACGAGCAGTACTTC. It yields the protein CAIGRDRDHDEQYF.

Here the CDR3 DNA reads TGTGCCAGTATCTCAGGCTACGAGCAGTACTTC. The encoded protein is CASISGYEQYF. V is TRBV6-5 and J is TRBJ2-7; D is ambiguous. This CDR3 has 11 amino acids. CDR1 is MNHEY, CDR2 SVGAGI, per germline. V was pared by 9 bases and J by 3 bases, with 9 bases between.

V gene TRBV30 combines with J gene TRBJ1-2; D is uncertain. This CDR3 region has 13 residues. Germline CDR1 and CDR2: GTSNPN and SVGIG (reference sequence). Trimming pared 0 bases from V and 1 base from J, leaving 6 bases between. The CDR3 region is CAWSVPVNYGYTF. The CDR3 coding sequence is TGTGCCTGGAGTGTACCAGTTAACTATGGCTACACCTTC.

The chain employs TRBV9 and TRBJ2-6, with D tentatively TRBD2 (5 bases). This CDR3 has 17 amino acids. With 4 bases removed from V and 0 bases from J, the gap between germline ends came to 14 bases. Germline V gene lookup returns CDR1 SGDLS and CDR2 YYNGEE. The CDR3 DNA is TGTGCCAGCAGCTCCCCTGTCCGGGGCTCTGGGGCCAACGTCCTGACTTTC. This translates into CASSSPVRGSGANVLTF.

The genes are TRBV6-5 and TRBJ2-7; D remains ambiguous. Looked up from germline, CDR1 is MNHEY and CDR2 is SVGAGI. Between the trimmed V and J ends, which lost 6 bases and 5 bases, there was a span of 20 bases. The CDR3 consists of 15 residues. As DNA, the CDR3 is TGTGCCAGCAGAAGAGACCGCGCGGTAATGAACGAGCAGTACTTC. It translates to CASRRDRAVMNEQYF.

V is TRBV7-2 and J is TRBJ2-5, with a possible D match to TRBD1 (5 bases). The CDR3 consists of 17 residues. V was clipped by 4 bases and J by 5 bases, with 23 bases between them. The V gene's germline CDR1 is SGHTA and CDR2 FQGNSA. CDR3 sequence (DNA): TGTGCCAGCAGCTCCCTCCTAAAAGGGGTTCCAGTGGAGACCCAGTACTTC. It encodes CASSSLLKGVPVETQYF.

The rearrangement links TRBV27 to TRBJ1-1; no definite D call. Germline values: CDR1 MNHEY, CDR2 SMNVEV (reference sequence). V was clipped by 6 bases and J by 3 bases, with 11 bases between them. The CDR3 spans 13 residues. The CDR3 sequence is CASSSRLDTEAFF. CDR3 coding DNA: TGTGCCAGCAGCTCCCGGTTGGACACTGAAGCTTTCTTT.

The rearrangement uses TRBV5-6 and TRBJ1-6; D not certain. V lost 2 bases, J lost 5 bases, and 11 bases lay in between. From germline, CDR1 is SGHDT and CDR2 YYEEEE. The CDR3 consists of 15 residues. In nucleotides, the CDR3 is TGTGCCAGCAGCTTAAGAGGGCCGAATAATTCACCCCTCCACTTT. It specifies CASSLRGPNNSPLHF.

The CDR3 sequence is CASSDRGYQPQHF. DNA for the CDR3: TGTGCCAGCAGTGACAGGGGATATCAGCCCCAGCATTTT. The J gene is TRBJ1-5, the V gene TRBV28, with 8 bases lining up with TRBD1. This CDR3 spans 13 amino acids. Looked up from germline, CDR1 is MDHEN and CDR2 is SYDVKM. The V and J ends lost 5 bases and 5 bases, in that order; junction bases with no gene match: 2.

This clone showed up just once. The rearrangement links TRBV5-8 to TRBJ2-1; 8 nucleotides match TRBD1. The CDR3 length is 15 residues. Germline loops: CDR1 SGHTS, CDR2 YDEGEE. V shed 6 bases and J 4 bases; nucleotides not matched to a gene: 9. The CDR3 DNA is TGTGCCAGCACCCACCGGACAGGGAAATACAATGAGCAGTTCTTC. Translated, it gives CASTHRTGKYNEQFF.

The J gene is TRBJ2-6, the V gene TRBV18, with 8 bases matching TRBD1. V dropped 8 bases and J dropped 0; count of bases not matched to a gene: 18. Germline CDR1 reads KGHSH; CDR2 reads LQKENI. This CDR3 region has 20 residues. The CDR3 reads CASTLLHSGTGISGANVLTF. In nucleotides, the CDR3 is TGTGCCAGCACCTTGCTACACTCCGGGACAGGAATCTCTGGGGCCAACGTCCTGACTTTC. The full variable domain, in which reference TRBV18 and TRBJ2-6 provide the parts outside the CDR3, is NAGVMQNPRHLVRRRGQEARLRCSPMKGHSHVYWYRQLPEEGLKFMVYLQKENIIDESGMPKERFSAEFPKEGPSILRIQQVVRGDSAAYFCASTLLHSGTGISGANVLTFGAGSRLTVL.

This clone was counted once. This CDR3 reads CASTMVGASGESYEQYF. The CDR3 DNA sequence: TGTGCCAGTACCATGGTGGGGGCTAGCGGGGAATCCTACGAGCAGTACTTC. The rearrangement joins TRBV19 to TRBJ2-7; 9 nucleotides line up with TRBD2. V lost 7 bases to trimming and J lost 1 base; unmatched junction nucleotides: 14. CDR1 and CDR2 (germline): LNHDA, SQIVND (reference sequence). The CDR3 consists of 17 residues.

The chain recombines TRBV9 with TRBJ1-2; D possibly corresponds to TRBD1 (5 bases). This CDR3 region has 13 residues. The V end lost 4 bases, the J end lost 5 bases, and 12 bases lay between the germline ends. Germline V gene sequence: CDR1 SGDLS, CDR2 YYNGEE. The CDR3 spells CASSTIGGYGYTF. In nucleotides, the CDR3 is TGTGCCAGCAGCACTATCGGGGGATATGGCTACACCTTC.

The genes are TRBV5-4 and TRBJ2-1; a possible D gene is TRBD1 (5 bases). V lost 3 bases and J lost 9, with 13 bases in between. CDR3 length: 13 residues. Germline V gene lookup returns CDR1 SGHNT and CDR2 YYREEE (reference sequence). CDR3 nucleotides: TGTGCCAGCAGCTCCGCAGGGCTACCTGAGCAGTTCTTC. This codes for CASSSAGLPEQFF.